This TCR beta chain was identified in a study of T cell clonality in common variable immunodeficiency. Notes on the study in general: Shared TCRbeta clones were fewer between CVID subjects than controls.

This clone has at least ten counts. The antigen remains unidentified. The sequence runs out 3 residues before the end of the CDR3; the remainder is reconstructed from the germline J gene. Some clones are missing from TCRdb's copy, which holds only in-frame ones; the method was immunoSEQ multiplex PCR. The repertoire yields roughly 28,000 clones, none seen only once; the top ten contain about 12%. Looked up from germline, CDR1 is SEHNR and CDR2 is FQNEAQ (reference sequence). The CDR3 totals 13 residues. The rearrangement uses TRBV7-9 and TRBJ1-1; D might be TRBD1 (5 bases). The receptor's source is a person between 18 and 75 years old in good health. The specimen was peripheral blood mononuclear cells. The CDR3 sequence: CASSLEVAGEAFF. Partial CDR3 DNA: TGTGCCAGCAGCTTAGAGGTGGCAGGGGAA.